This paragraph covers one T cell receptor (beta chain) sequence. Using a J-beta primer mix together with a sample-barcoded 5' primer, a second PCR was run for roughly 7 to 11 cycles. Every cDNA was tagged by a template-switch adaptor with 12 random nucleotides. MiXCR was run by TCRdb on the 5' RACE reads, yielding one entry per CDR3 protein. Of some 920,000 distinct CDR3 sequences listed, 51% are singletons. The germline V gene has CDR1 MGHDK and CDR2 SYGVNS. V dropped 4 bases and J dropped 7; count of bases not matched to a gene: 6. The CDR3 runs 14 residues. Healthy individuals of Caucasian origin from Russia, aged about 6 to 95, served as donors. Approximately 10 milliliters was the volume of peripheral blood drawn from each donor. The data stem from a study of blood T cells in healthy people across ages.

Sequences were obtained from blood. The TCR comes from a woman aged 55-70 years in good health. The V call is TRBV25-1, the J call TRBJ2-7; 11 bases agree with TRBD2. CDR3 protein: CASSGLAGGGEQYF. The CDR3, as DNA: TGTGCCAGCAGTGGCCTAGCGGGAGGTGGTGAGCAGTACTTC.